This T cell receptor (beta chain) is from a study of blood T cell repertoires in COVID-19. Using immunoSEQ multiplex PCR, the repertoire was profiled, and TCRdb retains in-frame clones only, with some absent. The sample holds over 250,000 clones, about nine tenths seen once. The germline gives CDR1 MNHEY, CDR2 SMNVEV (reference sequence). The CDR3 covers 13 residues. V was trimmed by 7 bases and J by 5 bases, leaving 14 bases between them. Input material: peripheral blood. The clonotype comes from a woman aged 40-49 years who had recovered from COVID-19. J is TRBJ1-1 and V is TRBV27, with a weak D call TRBD1 (5 bases). CDR3 bases: TGTGCCAGCACGGCAGGGTCCGCGACTGAAGCTTTCTTT. As protein: CASTAGSATEAFF.